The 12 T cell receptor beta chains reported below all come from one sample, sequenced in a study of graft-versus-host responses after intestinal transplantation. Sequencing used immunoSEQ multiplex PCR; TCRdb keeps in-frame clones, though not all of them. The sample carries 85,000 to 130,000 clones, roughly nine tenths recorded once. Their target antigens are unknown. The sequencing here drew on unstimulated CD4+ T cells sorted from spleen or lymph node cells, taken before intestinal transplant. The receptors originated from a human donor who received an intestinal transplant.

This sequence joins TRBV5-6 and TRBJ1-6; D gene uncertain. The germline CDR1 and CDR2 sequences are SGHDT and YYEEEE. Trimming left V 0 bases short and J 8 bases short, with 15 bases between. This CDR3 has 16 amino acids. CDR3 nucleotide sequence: TGTGCCAGCAGCTTGGGAGGGTCTGGATATTATTCACCCCTCCACTTT. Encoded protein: CASSLGGSGYYSPLHF.

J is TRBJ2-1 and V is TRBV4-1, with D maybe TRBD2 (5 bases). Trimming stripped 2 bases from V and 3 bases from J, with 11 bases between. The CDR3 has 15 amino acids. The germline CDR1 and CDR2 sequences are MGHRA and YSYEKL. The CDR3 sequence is CASSQIGLGYNEQFF. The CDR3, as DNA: TGCGCCAGCAGCCAAATAGGACTGGGCTACAATGAGCAGTTCTTC.

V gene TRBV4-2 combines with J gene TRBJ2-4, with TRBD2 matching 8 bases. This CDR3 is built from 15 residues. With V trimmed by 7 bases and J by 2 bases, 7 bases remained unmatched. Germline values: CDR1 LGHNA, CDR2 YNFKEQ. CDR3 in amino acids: CASNNAGGTKNIQYF. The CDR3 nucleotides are TGTGCCAGCAATAACGCGGGGGGTACCAAAAACATTCAGTACTTC.

The CDR3 protein is CASLRTGGNTEAFF. In DNA form, the CDR3 reads TGTGCCAGCTTAAGGACAGGAGGGAACACTGAAGCTTTCTTT. The chain joins TRBV7-9 to TRBJ1-1; 7 bases are a match to TRBD1. This CDR3 is 14 amino acids long. The V segment lost 8 bases and the J segment 1 base; nucleotides outside the gene matches: 7. Germline V gene lookup returns CDR1 SEHNR and CDR2 FQNEAQ (reference sequence). Drawing the rest from reference TRBV7-9 and TRBJ1-1, the complete variable domain is DTGVSQNPRHKITKRGQNVTFRCDPISEHNRLYWYRQTLGQGPEFLTYFQNEAQLEKSRLLSDRFSAERPKGSFSTLEIQRTEQGDSAMYLCASLRTGGNTEAFFGQGTRLTVV.

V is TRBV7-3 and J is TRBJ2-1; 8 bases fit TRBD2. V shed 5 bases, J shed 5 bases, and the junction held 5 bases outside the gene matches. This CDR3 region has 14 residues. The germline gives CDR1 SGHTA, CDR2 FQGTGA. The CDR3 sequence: CASSASGSNNEQFF. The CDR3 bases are TGTGCCAGCAGCGCTAGCGGGTCGAACAATGAGCAGTTCTTC.

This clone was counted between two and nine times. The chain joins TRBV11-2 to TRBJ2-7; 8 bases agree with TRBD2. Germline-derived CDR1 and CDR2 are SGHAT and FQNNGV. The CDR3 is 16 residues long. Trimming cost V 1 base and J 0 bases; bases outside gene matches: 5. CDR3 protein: CASSLAPSGLSYEQYF. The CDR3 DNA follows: TGTGCCAGCAGCTTAGCCCCTAGCGGGCTCTCCTACGAGCAGTACTTC.

CDR3 in DNA: TGTGCCTGGAGGGATCCGGACAGGGATAATTCACCCCTCCACTTT. It encodes CAWRDPDRDNSPLHF. The V and J genes are TRBV30 and TRBJ1-6; TRBD1 aligns across 8 bases. Looked up from germline, CDR1 is GTSNPN and CDR2 is SVGIG (reference sequence). The CDR3 is 15 residues long. The V gene end was trimmed by 3 bases and the J gene end by 5 bases; junction bases not matched to a gene: 6.

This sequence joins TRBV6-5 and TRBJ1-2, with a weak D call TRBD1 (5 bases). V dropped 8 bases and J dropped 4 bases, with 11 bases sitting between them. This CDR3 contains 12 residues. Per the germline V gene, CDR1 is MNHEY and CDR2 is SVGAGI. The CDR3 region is CASSGDLYGYTF. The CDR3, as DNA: TGTGCCAGCTCCGGGGACCTCTATGGCTACACCTTC.

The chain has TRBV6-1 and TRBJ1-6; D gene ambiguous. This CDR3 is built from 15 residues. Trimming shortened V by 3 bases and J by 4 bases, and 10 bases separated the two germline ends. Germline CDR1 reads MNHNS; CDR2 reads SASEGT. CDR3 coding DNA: TGTGCCAGCAGTGATGTTACAGATTATAATTCACCCCTCCACTTT. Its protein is CASSDVTDYNSPLHF.

In DNA, the CDR3 is TGTGCCAGCAGTTCCGGGACAGGGGGCTACAATGAGCAGTTCTTC. Amino acids: CASSSGTGGYNEQFF. The chain recombines TRBV21-1 with TRBJ2-1; TRBD1 is the table's D call, not checked against the DNA. TRBV21-1 is designated a pseudogene. This CDR3 has 15 amino acids.

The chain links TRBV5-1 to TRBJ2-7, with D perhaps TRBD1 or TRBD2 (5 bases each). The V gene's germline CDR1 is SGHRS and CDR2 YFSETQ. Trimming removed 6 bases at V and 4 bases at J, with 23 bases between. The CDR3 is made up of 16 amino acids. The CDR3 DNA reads TGCGCCAGCACCAATGGATCTCCTGGGGACCCTTACGAGCAGTACTTC. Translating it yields CASTNGSPGDPYEQYF.

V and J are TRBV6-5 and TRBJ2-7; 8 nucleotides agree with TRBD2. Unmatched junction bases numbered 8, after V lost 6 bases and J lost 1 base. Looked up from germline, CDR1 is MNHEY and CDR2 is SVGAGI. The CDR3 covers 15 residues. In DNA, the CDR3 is TGTGCCAGCAGCCCCGTGGGACTAGGATCCTACGAGCAGTACTTC. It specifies CASSPVGLGSYEQYF.